These 20 T cell receptor beta chains were all obtained from the same sample, sequenced in a study of T-cell reconstitution after alpha-beta-depleted transplantation in children. For TCRbeta, the library was prepared with unique molecular identifiers. MiXCR was run by TCRdb on the PCR reads, yielding one entry per CDR3 protein. The sample shows a few hundred thousand distinct CDR3 sequences, under 15% of them seen only once. The material sequenced was PBMCs, mostly from graft donor cells, taken 360 days after TCRalphabeta/CD19-depleted stem cell transplant. Receptors originate from a male patient under 18 who had a stem cell transplant for acute myeloid leukemia, so the T cells may come from the graft donor.

The J gene is TRBJ1-2, the V gene TRBV5-1; D is uncertain. CDR1 and CDR2 from the germline V gene are SGHRS and YFSETQ. This CDR3 has 12 amino acids. Trimming stripped 4 bases from V and 6 bases from J, with 10 bases between. CDR3 sequence (DNA): TGCGCCAGCAGCCCAGATAGGGATGGCTACACCTTC. Encoded protein: CASSPDRDGYTF.

At least ten counts were recorded for this clonotype. CDR3 DNA: TGCGCCAGCAGCAAACAAGGCGGGAGTTTCGTCTACGAGCAGTACTTC. It is translated as CASSKQGGSFVYEQYF. The chain has TRBV4-3 and TRBJ2-7, with 7 nucleotides matching TRBD2. The germline gives CDR1 LGHNA, CDR2 YSLEER. The J segment lost 3 bases and the V segment lost 5 bases, leaving 13 bases of the junction unmatched. CDR3 length: 16 residues.

The genes are TRBV4-3 and TRBJ2-7; the D gene is possibly TRBD1 (5 bases). V was shortened by 3 bases and J by 4 bases, with 10 bases between the two germline ends. Germline CDR1 reads LGHNA; CDR2 reads YSLEER. The CDR3 loop spans 13 amino acids. CDR3 in amino acids: CASSQDNSYEQYF. In nucleotides, the CDR3 is TGCGCCAGCAGCCAGGACAACAGTTACGAGCAGTACTTC.

The chain carries TRBV30 and TRBJ2-1; D perhaps matches TRBD2 (11 bases). The CDR3 has 21 amino acids. V was clipped by 4 bases and J by 0 bases, with 31 bases between them. Per the germline V gene, CDR1 is GTSNPN and CDR2 is SVGIG (reference sequence). CDR3 DNA: TGTGCCTGGACCCCGGACAGGGGGTTACTAGCGGGAGTCTGCTCCTACAATGAGCAGTTCTTC. It translates to CAWTPDRGLLAGVCSYNEQFF.

This clonotype was counted many times. The chain has TRBV7-2 and TRBJ2-1, with 10 nucleotides matching TRBD2. The germline gives CDR1 SGHTA, CDR2 FQGNSA. The CDR3 runs to 16 residues. V was pared by 6 bases and J by 15 bases, with 20 bases of the junction left unmatched. The CDR3 here is CASSREMSGREIVRFF. CDR3 nucleotide sequence: TGTGCCAGCAGTAGGGAGATGAGCGGGAGGGAGATTGTCAGGTTCTTC.

This clonotype turned up a few times. The J gene is TRBJ2-1, the V gene TRBV12-3 or TRBV12-4; 8 bases agree with TRBD2. V dropped 3 bases and J dropped 6; count of bases not matched to a gene: 10. This CDR3 spans 16 amino acids. In DNA, the CDR3 is TGTGCCAGCAGTTTCGCCGGGACTAGTCCGTTCAATGAGCAGTTCTTC. Its protein is CASSFAGTSPFNEQFF.

This clonotype occurred a few times. V usage is TRBV6-2 or TRBV6-3 and J usage is TRBJ2-7; 15 bases fit TRBD2. V lost 4 bases, J lost 0 bases, and 13 bases stayed unmatched. This CDR3 is 20 amino acids long. Germline lookup yields CDR1 MNHEY and CDR2 SVGEGT. The CDR3 bases are TGTGCCAGCAGTTCCCACGGACTAGCGGGAGGGCTCGAACACTCCTACGAGCAGTACTTC. Translated, it gives CASSSHGLAGGLEHSYEQYF.

This clonotype was seen many times. The CDR3 DNA reads TGCAGTGCTAGATCCCGGAGACTAGCGAGCTACGAGCAGTACTTC. Translating it yields CSARSRRLASYEQYF. The chain uses TRBV20-1 and TRBJ2-7; 8 positions match TRBD2. Trimming took 2 bases from V and 3 from J; bases not matched to a gene: 9. This CDR3 spans 15 amino acids. Germline V gene lookup returns CDR1 DFQATT and CDR2 SNEGSKA (reference sequence).

V usage is TRBV29-1 and J usage is TRBJ1-1; no firm D call. V gave up 6 bases and J gave up 4 bases, with 18 bases separating them. The CDR3 covers 14 residues. In germline, CDR1 is SQVTM, CDR2 ANQGSEA. For the CDR3, the DNA is TGCAGCGTCATCGGACCGCTCAGTCTCACTGAAGCTTTCTTT. This translates into CSVIGPLSLTEAFF.

This chain links TRBV4-2 with TRBJ2-7; D might be TRBD2 (6 bases). The germline V and J ends were trimmed by 8 bases and 1 base, with 21 bases remaining between them. There are 16 residues in the CDR3. Per the germline V gene, CDR1 is LGHNA and CDR2 is YNFKEQ. The CDR3 is CASRQDRDSESYEQYF. The CDR3 bases are TGTGCCAGCCGTCAAGACCGGGACTCTGAGTCCTACGAGCAGTACTTC.

This clonotype was counted many times. The chain employs TRBV12-3 or TRBV12-4 and TRBJ2-1; TRBD2 matches at 10 bases. CDR3 length: 15 amino acids. V was pared by 6 bases and J by 3 bases, with 5 bases of the junction left unmatched. The CDR3 nucleotides are TGTGCCAGCAGCACCCTAGCGGGGGACTACAATGAGCAGTTCTTC. This sequence encodes CASSTLAGDYNEQFF.

V gene TRBV20-1 combines with J gene TRBJ2-5; no reliable D call. V lost 2 bases and J 1 base, leaving 11 bases between the germline ends. CDR3 length: 14 residues. Germline V gene sequence: CDR1 DFQATT, CDR2 SNEGSKA (reference sequence). This CDR3 is CSARRAISQETQYF. CDR3 bases: TGCAGTGCTAGAAGGGCCATCAGCCAAGAGACCCAGTACTTC.

The chain is built from TRBV27 and TRBJ1-2, with D possibly being TRBD1 (6 bases). CDR1 and CDR2 from the germline V gene are MNHEY and SMNVEV (reference sequence). The CDR3 extends over 15 amino acids. V lost 5 bases to trimming and J lost 5 bases, with 18 bases between them. The CDR3 DNA sequence: TGTGCCAGCAGTCCGAAGACAGGTCCCCAGTATGGCTACACCTTC. This codes for CASSPKTGPQYGYTF.

The rearrangement uses TRBV12-3 or TRBV12-4 and TRBJ1-5; unclear D gene. The length of the CDR3 is 16 residues. V shed 3 bases and J shed 3 bases, with 15 bases lying between them. CDR3 DNA: TGTGCCAGCAGTTTTAGCTCAGGTCCTCCCAATCAGCCCCAGCATTTT. Its translation is CASSFSSGPPNQPQHF.

This clonotype was seen many times. The V call is TRBV7-2, the J call TRBJ2-1; 8 bases line up with TRBD2. The germline CDR1 and CDR2 sequences are SGHTA and FQGNSA. The CDR3 has 19 amino acids. The V gene end was trimmed by 1 base and the J gene end by 3 bases; junction bases not matched to a gene: 14. The CDR3 DNA reads TGTGCCAGCAGCTTAGGGCCCACACGCCTAGCGGGTTTCTACAATGAGCAGTTCTTC. Amino acid sequence: CASSLGPTRLAGFYNEQFF.

This clonotype appeared many times. The rearrangement joins TRBV12-3 or TRBV12-4 to TRBJ2-5; 12 bases are a match to TRBD2. The CDR3 is made up of 15 amino acids. The V gene end was trimmed by 6 bases and the J gene end by 4 bases; junction bases not matched to a gene: 6. Here the CDR3 DNA reads TGTGCCAGCAGAACTAGCGGGAGGTGGGGAGAGACCCAGTACTTC. Its protein product is CASRTSGRWGETQYF.

The sample holds many counts of this clonotype. V usage is TRBV7-2 and J usage is TRBJ2-1; 13 bases map to TRBD2. Trimming removed 5 bases from V and 6 bases from J; junction bases left unmatched: 4. The V gene's germline CDR1 is SGHTA and CDR2 FQGNSA. The CDR3 has 15 residues. This CDR3 is CASSLGLAGRNEQFF. CDR3 in DNA: TGTGCCAGCAGCCTGGGACTAGCGGGGCGCAATGAGCAGTTCTTC.

This chain connects TRBV10-3 to TRBJ2-7; TRBD1 might be the D (6 bases). The CDR3 sequence is 17 residues long. CDR1 ENHRY and CDR2 SYGVKD come from the germline V gene. Trimming left V 3 bases short and J 1 base short, with 19 bases between. The CDR3 bases are TGTGCCATCAGTGAATTTAGGGAAGGGGGAAATTCCTACGAGCAGTACTTC. Translated: CAISEFREGGNSYEQYF.

This rearrangement joins TRBV20-1 to TRBJ2-1; the match to TRBD2 covers 9 bases. From germline, CDR1 is DFQATT and CDR2 SNEGSKA (reference sequence). J lost 3 bases, V lost 6 bases, and 6 bases had no gene match. The CDR3 has 14 residues. CDR3 in amino acids: CSAAREGIYNEQFF. The CDR3 region has the DNA TGCAGTGCCGCGCGGGAGGGGATCTACAATGAGCAGTTCTTC.

This clonotype was recorded a few times. The chain uses TRBV7-2 and TRBJ2-1; D is possibly TRBD2 (5 bases). V was pared by 4 bases and J by 6 bases, with 22 bases between. The CDR3 has 17 residues. CDR1 and CDR2 (germline): SGHTA, FQGNSA. DNA of the CDR3: TGTGCCAGCAGCTCGGGGTTACCTTTTTTCCGGAGCAATGAGCAGTTCTTC. This encodes CASSSGLPFFRSNEQFF.